Reported below is one T cell receptor (beta chain). The CDR3 spans 16 residues. Germline CDR1 MNHEY, CDR2 SVGEGT. Trimming at V came to 4 bases and at J to 0 bases, leaving 4 bases not matched to a gene. The sample comes from a study of control samples from healthy donors and cancer patients. Sequencing used immunoSEQ multiplex PCR; TCRdb keeps in-frame clones, though not all of them. The sample has about 95,000 clones, roughly nine tenths seen once. Specimen: blood. This chain joins TRBV6-2 or TRBV6-3 and TRBJ2-4, with 9 bases lining up with TRBD1. The sequence derives from a woman aged 25 to 45 in good health. CDR3: CASSSYRGLAKNIQYF. CDR3 DNA sequence: TGTGCCAGCAGTTCCTACAGGGGGCTAGCCAAAAACATTCAGTACTTC.